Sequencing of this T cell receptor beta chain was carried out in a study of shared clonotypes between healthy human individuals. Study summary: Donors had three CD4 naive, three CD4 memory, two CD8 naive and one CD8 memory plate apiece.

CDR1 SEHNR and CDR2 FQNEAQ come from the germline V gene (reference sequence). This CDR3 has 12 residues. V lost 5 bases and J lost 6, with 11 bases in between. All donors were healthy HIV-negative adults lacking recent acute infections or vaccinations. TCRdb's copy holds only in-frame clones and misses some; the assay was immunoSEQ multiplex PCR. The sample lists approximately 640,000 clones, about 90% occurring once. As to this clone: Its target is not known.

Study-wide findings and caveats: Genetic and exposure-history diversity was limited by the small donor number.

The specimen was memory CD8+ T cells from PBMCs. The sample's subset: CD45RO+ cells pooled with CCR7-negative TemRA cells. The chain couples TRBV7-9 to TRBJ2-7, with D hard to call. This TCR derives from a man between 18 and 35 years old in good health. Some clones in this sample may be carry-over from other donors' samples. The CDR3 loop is CASSTIKLEQYF. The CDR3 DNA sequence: TGTGCCAGCAGCACTATAAAGCTCGAGCAGTACTTC. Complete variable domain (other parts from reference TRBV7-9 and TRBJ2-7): DTGVSQNPRHKITKRGQNVTFRCDPISEHNRLYWYRQTLGQGPEFLTYFQNEAQLEKSRLLSDRFSAERPKGSFSTLEIQRTEQGDSAMYLCASSTIKLEQYFGPGTRLTVT.